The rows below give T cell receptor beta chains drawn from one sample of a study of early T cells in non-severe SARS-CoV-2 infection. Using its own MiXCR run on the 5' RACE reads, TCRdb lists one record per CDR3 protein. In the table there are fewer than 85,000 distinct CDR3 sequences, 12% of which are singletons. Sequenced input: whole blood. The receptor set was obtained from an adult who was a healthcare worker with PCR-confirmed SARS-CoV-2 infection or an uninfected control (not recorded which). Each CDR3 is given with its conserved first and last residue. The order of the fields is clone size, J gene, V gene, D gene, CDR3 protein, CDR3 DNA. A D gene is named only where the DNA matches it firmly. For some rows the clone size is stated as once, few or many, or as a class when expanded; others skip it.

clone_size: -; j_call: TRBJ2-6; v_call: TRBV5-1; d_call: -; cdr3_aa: CASSDPYSGANVLTF; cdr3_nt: TGCGCCAGCAGCGATCCTTATTCTGGGGCCAACGTCCTGACTTTC
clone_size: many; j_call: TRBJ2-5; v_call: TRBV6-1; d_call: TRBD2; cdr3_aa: CASRRKWTSGGQETQYF; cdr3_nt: TGTGCCAGCAGGAGGAAATGGACTAGCGGGGGACAAGAGACCCAGTACTTC
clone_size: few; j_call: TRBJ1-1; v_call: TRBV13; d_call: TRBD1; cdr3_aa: CASSLAGQGAQIPTTEAFF; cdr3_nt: TGTGCCAGCAGCTTAGCCGGACAGGGGGCGCAGATCCCAACGACTGAAGCTTTCTTT
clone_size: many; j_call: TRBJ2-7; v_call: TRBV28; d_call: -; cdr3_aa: CASSGAGGSYSYEQYF; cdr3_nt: TGTGCCAGCAGTGGGGCTGGGGGCTCGTATAGTTACGAGCAGTACTTC
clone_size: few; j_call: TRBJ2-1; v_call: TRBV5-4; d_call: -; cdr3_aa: CASSVGAGQNEQFF; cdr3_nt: TGTGCCAGCAGCGTCGGGGCGGGGCAAAATGAGCAGTTCTTC
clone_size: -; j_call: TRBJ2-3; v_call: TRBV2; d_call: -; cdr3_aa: CASSDLLLADTQYF; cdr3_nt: TGTGCCAGCAGTGACCTCCTCCTGGCAGATACGCAGTATTTT
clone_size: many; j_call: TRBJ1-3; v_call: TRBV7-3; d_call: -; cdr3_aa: CASRDGSGNTIYF; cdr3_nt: TGTGCCAGCAGGGACGGCTCTGGAAACACCATATATTTT
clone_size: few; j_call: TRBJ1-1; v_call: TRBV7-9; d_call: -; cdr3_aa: CASSPHRADTEAFF; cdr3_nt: TGTGCCAGCAGCCCCCACAGGGCGGACACTGAAGCTTTCTTT
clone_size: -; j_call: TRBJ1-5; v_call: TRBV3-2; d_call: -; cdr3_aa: CASSQALDQPQHF; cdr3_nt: TGTGCCAGCAGCCAAGCATTGGATCAGCCCCAGCATTTT
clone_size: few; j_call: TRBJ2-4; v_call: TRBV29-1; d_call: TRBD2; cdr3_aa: CSVETRLAGERWAKNIQYF; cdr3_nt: TGCAGCGTTGAAACTCGGCTAGCGGGAGAAAGGTGGGCCAAAAACATTCAGTACTTC
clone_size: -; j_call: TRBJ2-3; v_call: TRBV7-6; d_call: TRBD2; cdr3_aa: CASTTLAGSSDTQYF; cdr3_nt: TGTGCCAGCACAACACTAGCGGGGTCATCAGATACGCAGTATTTT
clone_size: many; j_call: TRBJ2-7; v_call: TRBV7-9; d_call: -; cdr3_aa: CASSLVLPPYEQYF; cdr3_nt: TGTGCCAGCAGCTTAGTACTACCCCCCTACGAGCAGTACTTC
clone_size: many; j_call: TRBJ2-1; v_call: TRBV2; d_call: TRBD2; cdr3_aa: CASSETSGRGEQFF; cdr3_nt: TGTGCCAGCAGTGAAACTAGCGGGAGGGGTGAGCAGTTCTTC
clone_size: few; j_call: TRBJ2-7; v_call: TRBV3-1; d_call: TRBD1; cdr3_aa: CASSQDLVRGTYEQYF; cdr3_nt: TGTGCCAGCAGCCAAGATCTGGTCAGGGGGACCTACGAGCAGTACTTC
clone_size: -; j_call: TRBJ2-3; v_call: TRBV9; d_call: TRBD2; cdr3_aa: CASSYRAGATDTQYF; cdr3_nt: TGTGCCAGCAGCTACCGAGCGGGGGCCACAGATACGCAGTATTTT
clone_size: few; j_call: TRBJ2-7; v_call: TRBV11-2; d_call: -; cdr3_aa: CASSRETSQYEQYF; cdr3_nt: TGTGCCAGCAGCAGAGAGACTAGTCAGTACGAGCAGTACTTC
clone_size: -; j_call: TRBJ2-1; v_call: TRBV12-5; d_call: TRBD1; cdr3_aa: CASGLGQGMNEQFF; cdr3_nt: TGTGCTAGTGGTTTGGGACAGGGGATGAATGAGCAGTTCTTC
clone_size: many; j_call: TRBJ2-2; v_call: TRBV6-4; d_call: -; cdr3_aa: CASSFGENTGELFF; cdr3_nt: TGTGCCAGCAGTTTCGGGGAGAACACCGGGGAGCTGTTTTTT
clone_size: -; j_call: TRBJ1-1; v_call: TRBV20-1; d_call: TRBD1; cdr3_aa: CSARVGQGGTEAFF; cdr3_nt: TGCAGTGCTAGAGTAGGTCAGGGGGGCACTGAAGCTTTCTTT
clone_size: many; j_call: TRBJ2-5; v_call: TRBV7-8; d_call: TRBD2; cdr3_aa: CASILSGGAGETQYF; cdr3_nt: TGTGCCAGCATCCTGAGCGGGGGGGCTGGGGAGACCCAGTACTTC
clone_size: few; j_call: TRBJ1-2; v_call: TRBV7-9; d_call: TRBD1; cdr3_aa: CASSATGAPYGYTF; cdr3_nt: TGTGCCAGCAGCGCAACAGGGGCCCCCTATGGCTACACCTTC
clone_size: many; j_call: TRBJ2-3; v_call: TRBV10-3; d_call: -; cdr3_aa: CAISAPLQSTQYF; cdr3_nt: TGTGCCATCAGTGCACCCCTCCAGAGTACGCAGTATTTT
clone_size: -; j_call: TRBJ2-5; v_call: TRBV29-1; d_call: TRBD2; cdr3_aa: CSAAGGGETQYF; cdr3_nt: TGCAGCGCCGCCGGGGGAGGGGAGACCCAGTACTTC
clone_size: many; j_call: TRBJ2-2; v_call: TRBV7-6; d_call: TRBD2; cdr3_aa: CASSLEVSGELNTGELFF; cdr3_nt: TGTGCCAGCAGCCTCGAAGTCAGCGGGGAACTAAACACCGGGGAGCTGTTTTTT
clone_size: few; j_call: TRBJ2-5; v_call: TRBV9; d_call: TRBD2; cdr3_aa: CASSVGTSGTFGLETQYF; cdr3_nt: TGTGCCAGCAGCGTAGGGACTAGCGGGACATTCGGGCTGGAGACCCAGTACTTC
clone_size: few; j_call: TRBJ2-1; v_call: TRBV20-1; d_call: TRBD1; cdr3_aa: CSAPPMTGGTNEQFF; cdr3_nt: TGCAGTGCCCCCCCGATGACAGGGGGGACCAATGAGCAGTTCTTC
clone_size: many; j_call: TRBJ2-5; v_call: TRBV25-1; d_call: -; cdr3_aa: CASSEYEGVRETQYF; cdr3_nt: TGTGCCAGCAGTGAATATGAGGGGGTAAGGGAGACCCAGTACTTC
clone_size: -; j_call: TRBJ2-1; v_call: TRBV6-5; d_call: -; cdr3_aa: CASSYKAGPGNEQFF; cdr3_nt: TGTGCCAGTAGTTACAAGGCGGGGCCGGGCAATGAGCAGTTCTTC
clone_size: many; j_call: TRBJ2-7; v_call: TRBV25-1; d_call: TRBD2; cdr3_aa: CASSSGRGDEQYF; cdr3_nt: TGTGCCAGCTCTAGCGGGAGAGGCGACGAGCAGTACTTC
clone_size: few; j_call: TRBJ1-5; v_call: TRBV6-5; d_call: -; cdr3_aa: CASSPSRGVPQHF; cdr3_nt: TGTGCCAGCAGTCCTTCCCGCGGAGTCCCCCAGCATTTT
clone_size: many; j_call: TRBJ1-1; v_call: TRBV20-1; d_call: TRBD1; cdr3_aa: CSAYGTGNTEAFF; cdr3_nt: TGCAGTGCCTACGGGACAGGGAACACTGAAGCTTTCTTT
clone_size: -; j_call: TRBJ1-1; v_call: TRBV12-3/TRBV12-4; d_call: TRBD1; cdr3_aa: CASSLGTGSTEAFF; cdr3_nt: TGTGCCAGCAGTTTAGGGACAGGGTCCACTGAAGCTTTCTTT
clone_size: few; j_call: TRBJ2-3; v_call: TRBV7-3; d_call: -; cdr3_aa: CASSSSDTQYF; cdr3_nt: TGTGCCAGCAGCTCGTCCGATACGCAGTATTTT
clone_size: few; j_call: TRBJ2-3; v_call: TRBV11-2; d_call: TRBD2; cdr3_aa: CASSPSGAHTDTQYF; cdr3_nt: TGTGCCAGCAGCCCTAGCGGAGCGCACACAGATACGCAGTATTTT
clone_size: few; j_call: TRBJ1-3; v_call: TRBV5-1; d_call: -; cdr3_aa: CASSLLHSGNTIYF; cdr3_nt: TGCGCCAGCAGCTTGCTGCACTCTGGAAACACCATATATTTT
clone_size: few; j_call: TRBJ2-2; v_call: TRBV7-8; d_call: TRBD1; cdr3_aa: CASSLRLYRGTSTGELFF; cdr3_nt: TGTGCCAGCAGCTTACGCCTGTACAGGGGAACGTCCACCGGGGAGCTGTTTTTT
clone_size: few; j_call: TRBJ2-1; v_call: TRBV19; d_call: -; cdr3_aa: CASSMGAGATNEQFF; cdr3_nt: TGTGCCAGTAGTATGGGAGCCGGGGCCACCAATGAGCAGTTCTTC
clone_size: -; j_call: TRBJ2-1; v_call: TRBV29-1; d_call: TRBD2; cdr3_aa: CSVEIRLAGVSYNEQFF; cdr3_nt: TGCAGCGTTGAAATCCGACTAGCGGGAGTATCCTACAATGAGCAGTTCTTC
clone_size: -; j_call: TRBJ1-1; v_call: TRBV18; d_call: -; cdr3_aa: CASSPQEGYTEAFF; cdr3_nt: TGTGCCAGCTCACCACAGGAGGGTTACACTGAAGCTTTCTTT
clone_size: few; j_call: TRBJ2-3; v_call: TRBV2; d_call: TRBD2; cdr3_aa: CASSELAGTTDTQYF; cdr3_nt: TGTGCCAGCAGTGAACTAGCGGGAACCACAGATACGCAGTATTTT
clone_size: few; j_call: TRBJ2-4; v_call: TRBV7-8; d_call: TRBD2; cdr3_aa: CASSFFASGRTLAKNIQYF; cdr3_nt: TGTGCCAGCAGCTTTTTCGCTAGCGGGAGGACTCTAGCCAAAAACATTCAGTACTTC
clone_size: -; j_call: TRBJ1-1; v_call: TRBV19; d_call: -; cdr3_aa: CASSMAPLNTEAFF; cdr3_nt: TGTGCCAGTAGTATGGCCCCTCTCAACACTGAAGCTTTCTTT
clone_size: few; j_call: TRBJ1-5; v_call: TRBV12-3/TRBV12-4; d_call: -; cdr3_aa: CASSFKGHNQPQHF; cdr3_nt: TGTGCCAGCAGTTTTAAGGGGCACAATCAGCCCCAGCATTTT
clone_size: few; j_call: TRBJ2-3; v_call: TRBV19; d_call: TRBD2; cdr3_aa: CASSADLGGSTDTQYF; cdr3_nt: TGTGCCAGTAGTGCCGACCTGGGGGGGAGCACAGATACGCAGTATTTT
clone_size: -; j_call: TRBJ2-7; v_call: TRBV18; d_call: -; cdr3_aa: CASSTDRTYEQYF; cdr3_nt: TGTGCCAGCTCAACTGACAGGACCTACGAGCAGTACTTC
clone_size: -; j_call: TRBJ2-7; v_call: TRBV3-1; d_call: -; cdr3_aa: CASSQESGSEDEQYF; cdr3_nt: TGTGCCAGCAGCCAAGAATCCGGGTCCGAGGACGAGCAGTACTTC
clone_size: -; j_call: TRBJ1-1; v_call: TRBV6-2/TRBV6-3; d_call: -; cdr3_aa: CATEGSVTEAFF; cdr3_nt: TGTGCCACCGAGGGAAGTGTGACTGAAGCTTTCTTT
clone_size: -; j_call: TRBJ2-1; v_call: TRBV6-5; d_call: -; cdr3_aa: CASSRGVSSYNEQFF; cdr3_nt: TGTGCCAGCAGTCGCGGGGTTAGCTCCTACAATGAGCAGTTCTTC
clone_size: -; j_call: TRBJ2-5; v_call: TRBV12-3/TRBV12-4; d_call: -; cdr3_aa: CASSLVRVQETQYF; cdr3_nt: TGTGCCAGCAGTTTAGTCAGAGTCCAAGAGACCCAGTACTTC
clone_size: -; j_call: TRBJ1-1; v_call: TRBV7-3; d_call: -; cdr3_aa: CASGSGQPIEGAFF; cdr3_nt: TGTGCCAGCGGTTCCGGACAGCCAATTGAAGGAGCTTTCTTT
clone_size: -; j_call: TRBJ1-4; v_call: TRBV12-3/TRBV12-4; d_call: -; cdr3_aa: CASSLQDREKLFF; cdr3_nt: TGTGCCAGCAGTTTACAAGACCGTGAAAAACTGTTTTTT
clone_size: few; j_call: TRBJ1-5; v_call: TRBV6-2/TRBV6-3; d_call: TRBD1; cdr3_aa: CASPDRVFGGNQPQHF; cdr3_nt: TGTGCCAGCCCGGACAGGGTATTTGGTGGCAATCAGCCCCAGCATTTT
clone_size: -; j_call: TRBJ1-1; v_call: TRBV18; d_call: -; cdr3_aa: CASSPGDRDTEAFF; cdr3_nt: TGTGCCAGCTCACCGGGAGATAGGGACACTGAAGCTTTCTTT
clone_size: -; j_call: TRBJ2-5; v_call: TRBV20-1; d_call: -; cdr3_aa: CSARYSQETQYF; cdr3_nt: TGCAGTGCTAGGTACAGCCAAGAGACCCAGTACTTC
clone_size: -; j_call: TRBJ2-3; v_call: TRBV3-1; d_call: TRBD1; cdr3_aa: CASSKTTGSTDTQYF; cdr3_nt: TGTGCCAGCAGCAAAACGACAGGGAGCACAGATACGCAGTATTTT
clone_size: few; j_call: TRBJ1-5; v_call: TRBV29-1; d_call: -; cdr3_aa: CSVVSADNQPQHF; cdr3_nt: TGCAGCGTTGTTTCCGCCGACAATCAGCCCCAGCATTTT
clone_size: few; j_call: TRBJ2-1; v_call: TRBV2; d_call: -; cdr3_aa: CASSVLNEQFF; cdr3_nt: TGTGCCAGCAGTGTTCTCAATGAGCAGTTCTTC